The 21 T cell receptor beta chains given below trace back to one sample, sequenced in a study of T cell responses to AZD1222 COVID-19 vaccine. Using immunoSEQ multiplex PCR, the repertoire was profiled, and TCRdb retains in-frame clones only, with some absent. The data contain 65,000 to 70,000 clones, 83% of them singletons. The sample here was peripheral blood, taken 28 days after the second AZD1222 dose. The receptors originated from an adult who received the AZD1222 COVID-19 vaccine.

The chain combines TRBV4-3 with TRBJ2-3; D remains ambiguous. V gave up 1 base and J gave up 6 bases, with 14 bases separating them. Germline V CDR1 and CDR2: LGHNA, YSLEER. The CDR3 is 15 amino acids. The CDR3 DNA is TGCGCCAGCAGCCAAGGGGCCACCCTTGGGGATACGCAGTATTTT. Its protein is CASSQGATLGDTQYF.

This chain links TRBV4-2 with TRBJ2-1; 7 nucleotides match TRBD2. The junction had 18 bases not matched to a gene; V was cut back by 4 bases and J by 9 bases. The germline gives CDR1 LGHNA, CDR2 YNFKEQ. The CDR3 runs 17 residues. CDR3 sequence reads: CASSLADLSGVNGEQFF. The DNA for the CDR3 is TGTGCCAGCAGCCTCGCCGACTTGAGCGGGGTAAACGGTGAGCAGTTCTTC.

This sequence joins TRBV5-4 and TRBJ1-2; D gene ambiguous. Germline loops: CDR1 SGHNT, CDR2 YYREEE (reference sequence). The CDR3 is 14 amino acids. V gave up 1 base and J gave up 4 bases, with 11 bases separating them. CDR3 nucleotides: TGTGCCAGCAGCTTGAGCGGCAGCACCTATGGCTACACCTTC. The encoded protein is CASSLSGSTYGYTF.

For the CDR3, the DNA is TGTGCCAGCAGCTTAGAACCGGGACATGAAGGAGAGACCCAGTACTTC. Residues: CASSLEPGHEGETQYF. The chain recombines TRBV5-4 with TRBJ2-5; D may be TRBD1 (6 bases). Between the trimmed V and J ends, which lost 2 bases and 4 bases, there was a span of 18 bases. The CDR3 runs to 16 residues. CDR1 is SGHNT and CDR2 is YYREEE in the germline V gene (reference sequence).

J is TRBJ1-6 and V is TRBV7-8; 8 nucleotides line up with TRBD1. V was pared by 1 base and J by 10 bases, with 3 bases of the junction left unmatched. The germline V gene has CDR1 SGHVS and CDR2 FQNEAQ. This CDR3 is 14 amino acids long. Here the CDR3 reads CASSLGTGTSPLHF. Written as DNA, the CDR3 is TGTGCCAGCAGCTTAGGGACAGGGACATCACCCCTCCACTTT.

The V call is TRBV27, the J call TRBJ2-4, with D possibly TRBD1 on 5 matching bases. V was clipped by 4 bases and J by 6 bases, with 13 bases between them. Per the germline V gene, CDR1 is MNHEY and CDR2 is SMNVEV (reference sequence). The CDR3 runs to 14 residues. The CDR3 nucleotides are TGTGCCAGCAGTTCCATTGACAGAATAAACATTCAGTACTTC. Amino acid sequence: CASSSIDRINIQYF.

This clone was seen only once. The CDR3 DNA follows: TGTGCCAGCAGTGATAGGTTTACCGATGAGCAGTTCTTC. Its protein is CASSDRFTDEQFF. The chain combines TRBV2 with TRBJ2-1; no clear D gene. CDR3 length: 13 residues. The V gene lost 3 bases and the J gene lost 8 bases, with 11 bases spanning the gap. Germline V gene lookup returns CDR1 SNHLY and CDR2 FYNNEI.

The J gene is TRBJ2-5, the V gene TRBV18, with unresolved D. V dropped 0 bases and J dropped 2 bases, with 13 bases sitting between them. The length of the CDR3 is 16 residues. CDR1 and CDR2 (germline): KGHSH, LQKENI. CDR3 residues: CASSPPDPGQQETQYF. CDR3 coding DNA: TGTGCCAGCTCACCACCGGACCCTGGCCAGCAAGAGACCCAGTACTTC.

The chain recombines TRBV24-1 with TRBJ2-5; a possible D gene is TRBD2 (6 bases). V was cut by 3 bases and J by 5 bases, with 12 bases left in between. CDR3 size: 14 residues. Germline-derived CDR1 and CDR2 are KGHDR and SFDVKD. In DNA, the CDR3 is TGTGCCACCAGTGATCCTCGCGGAGGGGAGACCCAGTACTTC. Its translation: CATSDPRGGETQYF.

The chain combines TRBV6-5 with TRBJ1-5; perhaps TRBD1 as D (6 bases). The CDR3 sequence is 15 residues long. Germline values: CDR1 MNHEY, CDR2 SVGAGI. The V end was cut by 7 bases, the J end by 6 bases, with 19 bases between. CDR3 loop: CASILKGQGSQPQHF. The CDR3 DNA reads TGTGCCAGCATACTGAAAGGGCAGGGGAGTCAGCCCCAGCATTTT.

The chain has TRBV19 and TRBJ1-6; D not certain. CDR3 length equals 13 residues. V was shortened by 5 bases and J by 6 bases, with 8 bases between the two germline ends. CDR1 is LNHDA, CDR2 SQIVND, per germline (reference sequence). CDR3 region: CASSPGVNSPLHF. The CDR3 DNA reads TGTGCCAGTAGTCCCGGGGTTAATTCACCCCTCCACTTT.

This chain joins TRBV28 and TRBJ2-5, with D maybe TRBD1 (5 bases). The CDR3 length is 13 residues. Germline V gene data show CDR1 as MDHEN and CDR2 as SYDVKM. With 6 bases removed from V and 2 bases from J, the gap between germline ends came to 10 bases. This chain's CDR3 is CASRRTTQETQYF. CDR3 coding DNA: TGTGCCAGCAGAAGGACAACTCAAGAGACCCAGTACTTC.

This clone turned up a few times. The chain uses TRBV13 and TRBJ1-3; the D gene is possibly TRBD1 (6 bases). This CDR3 comprises 13 residues. Germline V gene lookup returns CDR1 PRHDT and CDR2 FYEKMQ (reference sequence). Trimming took 7 bases from V and 2 from J, leaving 9 bases between them. The CDR3 nucleotides are TGTGCCAGCACCCACAGGGCTGGAAACACCATATATTTT. The encoded protein is CASTHRAGNTIYF.

This clone occurred a few times. The V gene is TRBV4-1, the J gene TRBJ2-1; 9 bases are a match to TRBD1. CDR1 is MGHRA and CDR2 is YSYEKL in the germline V gene. CDR3 length: 14 amino acids. The J segment lost 8 bases and the V segment lost 1 base, leaving 3 bases of the junction unmatched. The CDR3 here is CASSQGTGAHEQFF. The CDR3 DNA follows: TGCGCCAGCAGCCAAGGGACAGGGGCCCATGAGCAGTTCTTC.

As to this clone: Other DNA variants within this sample encode the same CDR3. The rearrangement links TRBV5-1 to TRBJ2-1; TRBD1 matches at 11 bases. After removal of 3 bases from V and 7 bases from J, the junction contained 6 bases not matched to a gene. The CDR3 is 15 amino acids. The germline gives CDR1 SGHRS, CDR2 YFSETQ. The CDR3 region has the DNA TGCGCCAGCAGCTCGGGACAGGGGGTGGTGAATGAGCAGTTCTTC. As protein: CASSSGQGVVNEQFF.

V and J are TRBV18 and TRBJ1-3; the D gene is possibly TRBD1 (6 bases). Trimming took off 2 bases at V and 2 bases at J, with 10 bases between the two ends. The CDR3 loop spans 15 amino acids. Germline V gene sequence: CDR1 KGHSH, CDR2 LQKENI. The CDR3 protein is CASSPSGVAGNTIYF. The CDR3 bases are TGTGCCAGCTCACCATCAGGGGTTGCTGGAAACACCATATATTTT.

This chain links TRBV6-6 with TRBJ2-3; TRBD2 agrees at 8 bases. The CDR3 loop spans 16 amino acids. Trimming removed 2 bases from V and 2 bases from J; junction bases left unmatched: 6. Per germline, CDR1 MNHNY and CDR2 SVGAGI (reference sequence). DNA of the CDR3: TGTGCCAGCAGTTACCCGGGGGGGGCCAACACAGATACGCAGTATTTT. It is translated as CASSYPGGANTDTQYF.

The chain links TRBV6-2 or TRBV6-3 to TRBJ2-2; D is uncertain. The CDR3 runs to 14 residues. Trimming left V 2 bases short and J 0 bases short, with 4 bases between. CDR1 and CDR2 (germline): MNHEY, SVGEGT. The CDR3 DNA is TGTGCCAGCAGTTACAGCCCGAACACCGGGGAGCTGTTTTTT. It translates to CASSYSPNTGELFF.

The chain employs TRBV7-2 and TRBJ2-3; possible D gene TRBD1, 5 bases. This CDR3 comprises 14 residues. The germline gives CDR1 SGHTA, CDR2 FQGNSA. V was clipped by 3 bases and J by 2 bases, with 9 bases between them. The CDR3: CASSFDSFTDTQYF. The DNA for the CDR3 is TGTGCCAGCAGCTTCGACAGCTTCACAGATACGCAGTATTTT.

This chain joins TRBV7-8 and TRBJ1-5, with no clear D. Germline CDR1 and CDR2: SGHVS and FQNEAQ. The CDR3 sequence is 19 residues long. The V and J ends lost 1 base and 4 bases respectively, with 23 bases between them. DNA of the CDR3: TGTGCCAGCAGCTTAGGCCGGGAGAGGACGGTCATGGGGAATCAGCCCCAGCATTTT. It is translated as CASSLGRERTVMGNQPQHF.

This clone turned up a few times. The V gene is TRBV12-3 or TRBV12-4, the J gene TRBJ2-7; D remains unclear. This CDR3 has 13 residues. V was pared by 2 bases and J by 2 bases, with 7 bases between. CDR3 loop: CASSLIETYEQYF. DNA for the CDR3: TGTGCCAGCAGTTTAATAGAAACCTACGAGCAGTACTTC.